This TCR beta chain emerged from a study of regulatory T cells in long-lasting Graves disease. This clonotype has at least ten counts. Germline loops: CDR1 SGHTA, CDR2 FQGTGA. J lost 0 bases, V lost 6 bases, and 1 base had no gene match. The CDR3 extends over 14 amino acids. Sample time point: newly diagnosed GD, antithyroid drugs for less than 3 months. After RNA was extracted from PBMCs, the TCR library was made from it. The authors built TCR beta libraries using iRepertoire HTBI primers and Arm-PCR of CDR3 regions. TCRdb reanalysed the multiplex PCR reads using MiXCR and keeps one entry per CDR3 protein. The repertoire holds hundreds of thousands of distinct CDR3 sequences, with roughly 16% as singletons. The same sample was also studied in work on T cells in Graves' hyperthyroidism and ophthalmopathy. Turning to that study: When the TCR CDR3 underwent first-round RT-PCR, the HTBI primer set was used.

The source of this sequence is a woman aged 35-60 years with Graves disease. This rearrangement joins TRBV7-3 to TRBJ2-3; 9 bases are a match to TRBD1. Sequencing was performed on peripheral blood mononuclear cells (PBMCs), taken at new diagnosis, from a patient treated with antithyroid drugs. CDR3 sequence: CASSTGGSTDTQYF. The CDR3 DNA is TGTGCCAGCAGTACAGGGGGCAGCACAGATACGCAGTATTTT.